This T cell receptor (beta chain) stems from a study of CD8 T cells in Susac syndrome. CD8+ and CD4+ blood T cells underwent TCR beta sequencing. Patients with stable or active relapsing-remitting disease, all of them treatment-naive, made up the multiple sclerosis controls. FACS was used to enrich TEMRA cells, whereas the CD8+ and CD4+ T cells were obtained by negative isolation. The CDR3 contains 16 residues. From germline, CDR1 is SQVTM and CDR2 ANQGSEA. J was trimmed by 1 base and V by 5 bases; bases with no gene match: 10. Reverse transcription of 0.5 to 1 ug RNA was performed with random hexamers. immunoSEQ multiplex PCR amplified TCR beta CDR3 across 54 Vbeta, 13 Jbeta. TCRdb fed the immunoSEQ multiplex PCR reads into MiXCR, producing one record per CDR3 protein. This table holds approximately 210,000 distinct CDR3 sequences, 95% found once.

The TCR originated in a human donor with multiple sclerosis. This chain joins TRBV29-1 and TRBJ2-2, with TRBD1 identical over 7 bases. What was sequenced was CD4+ T cells from PBMCs. CDR3 bases: TGCAGCGTTTATTTATGGGGACAGCAGAACACCGGGGAGCTGTTTTTT. It codes for CSVYLWGQQNTGELFF.